The present TCR beta chain was sequenced within a study of cytomegalovirus exposure and HLA in healthy donors. General observations from the study: Further analysis, carried out later, found HLA-associated TCR beta chains more clonally expanded than equally common other chains.

Primers for the PCR totalled 60 Vbeta and 13 Jbeta. Generated by immunoSEQ multiplex PCR, the TCRdb table keeps only in-frame clones and is missing some. Of 200,000 to 250,000 clones listed, 83% are singletons. V was pared by 6 bases and J by 0 bases, with 15 bases between. Germline values: CDR1 MDHEN, CDR2 SYDVKM. This CDR3 is built from 15 residues. Points on this clone: The target antigen is unknown.

The sequenced sample was PBMCs. This receptor was taken from a girl aged 10-17 years in good health and CMV-seronegative. This chain joins TRBV28 and TRBJ2-7; the D gene is possibly TRBD2 (5 bases). The CDR3 coding sequence is TGTGCCAGCAGCCCCAACACTAGGAGCTCCTACGAGCAGTACTTC. Translated: CASSPNTRSSYEQYF.